These T cell receptor beta chains were read from a single sample in a study of shared clonotypes between healthy human individuals. Produced via immunoSEQ multiplex PCR; TCRdb's table is partial and in-frame only. The sample consists of a few hundred thousand clones, about 74% of them appearing once. Material: PBMCs. The receptors here all came from a woman aged 40 to 55 in good health. Some clones in this sample may be carry-over from other donors' samples. Each CDR3 is given with its conserved first and last residue. A D gene is named only where the DNA matches it firmly. Rows give clone size only sometimes, using once, few, many, or a class for an expanded clone.

size | J | V | D | CDR3 | DNA
NA | TRBJ1-2 | TRBV4-1 | NA | CASSQGSAQGYGYTF | TGCGCCAGCAGCCAAGGGTCTGCCCAGGGGTATGGCTACACCTTC
NA | TRBJ1-3 | TRBV7-6 | TRBD1 | CASSPRTGLSGNTIYF | TGTGCCAGCAGCCCCCGGACAGGGCTCTCTGGAAACACCATATATTTT
NA | TRBJ1-1 | TRBV30 | TRBD1 | CAWSVVTGGTEAFF | TGTGCCTGGAGTGTAGTCACAGGGGGCACTGAAGCTTTCTTT
NA | TRBJ2-5 | TRBV7-2 | TRBD1 | CASRVRGQATETQYF | TGTGCCAGCAGAGTTAGGGGACAGGCTACGGAGACCCAGTACTTC
NA | TRBJ1-1 | TRBV30 | NA | CAWRYMTEAFF | TGTGCCTGGAGGTACATGACTGAAGCCTTCTTT
few | TRBJ2-1 | TRBV18 | NA | CASSPGQINEQFF | TGTGCCAGCTCACCCGGACAAATCAATGAGCAGTTCTTC
NA | TRBJ2-2 | TRBV9 | TRBD2 | CASSVVSSGTGELFF | TGTGCCAGCAGCGTAGTTTCTAGCGGGACCGGGGAGCTGTTTTTT
once | TRBJ2-1 | TRBV5-1 | TRBD2 | CASSLELAGGFDEQFF | TGCGCCAGCAGCTTGGAACTAGCGGGAGGTTTCGATGAGCAGTTCTTC
NA | TRBJ1-2 | TRBV7-4 | TRBD1 | CASSWDGQGTNYGYTF | TGTGCCAGCAGCTGGGATGGACAGGGGACAAACTATGGCTACACCTTC
once | TRBJ2-1 | TRBV19 | TRBD2 | CASSIAAGGVEQFF | TGTGCCAGTAGTATCGCAGCGGGAGGAGTTGAGCAGTTCTTC
NA | TRBJ2-5 | TRBV6-1 | NA | CASSRNEVETQYF | TGTGCCAGCAGCCGGAATGAGGTAGAGACCCAGTACTTC
few | TRBJ1-1 | TRBV7-9 | NA | CASSPTGTHTEAFF | TGTGCCAGCAGCCCAACAGGGACCCACACTGAAGCTTTCTTT
few | TRBJ2-7 | TRBV12-5 | TRBD2 | CASGLIRGGYEQYF | TGTGCTAGTGGTTTGATCCGGGGGGGCTACGAGCAGTACTTC
NA | TRBJ2-2 | TRBV4-1 | NA | CASSQVWGAQSVTGELFF | TGCGCCAGCAGCCAAGTTTGGGGGGCGCAGTCAGTCACCGGGGAGCTGTTTTTT
NA | TRBJ2-1 | TRBV18 | NA | CASSPNGGIRHNEQFF | TGTGCCAGCTCACCGAATGGCGGGATACGACACAATGAGCAGTTCTTC
NA | TRBJ2-7 | TRBV15 | NA | CATSRVLDTWAEQYF | TGTGCCACCAGCAGAGTGTTGGACACATGGGCCGAGCAGTACTTC
NA | TRBJ2-7 | TRBV5-8 | TRBD2 | CASSTGLAGEQYF | TGTGCCAGCAGCACGGGACTAGCGGGAGAGCAGTACTTC
NA | TRBJ1-4 | TRBV11-2 | NA | CASSPTGYPLATNEKLFF | TGTGCCAGCAGCCCTACAGGGTATCCGTTGGCAACTAATGAAAAACTGTTTTTT
NA | TRBJ2-1 | TRBV7-6 | NA | CASSLSSGGLSQFF | TGTGCCAGCAGCTTAAGTTCCGGGGGACTTTCTCAGTTCTTC
NA | TRBJ2-2 | TRBV7-2 | NA | CASSFGTSYTGELFF | TGTGCCAGCAGCTTTGGGACAAGCTACACCGGGGAGCTGTTTTTT
many | TRBJ1-1 | TRBV4-3 | NA | CASSQEVQNEAFF | TGCGCCAGCAGCCAAGAAGTCCAGAATGAAGCTTTCTTT
NA | TRBJ2-3 | TRBV4-3 | NA | CASSQTPELAQYF | TGCGCCAGCAGCCAGACCCCGGAATTGGCGCAGTATTTT
NA | TRBJ2-7 | TRBV7-8 | NA | CASSLDGLPYEQYF | TGTGCCAGCAGCTTAGACGGACTACCCTACGAGCAGTACTTC
once | TRBJ1-2 | TRBV30 | NA | CAWSAVGGYTF | TGTGCCTGGAGTGCGGTCGGCGGCTACACCTTC
NA | TRBJ2-7 | TRBV6-6 | NA | CASSYSVEQYF | TGTGCCAGCAGTTACTCAGTCGAGCAGTACTTC
once | TRBJ2-2 | TRBV15 | NA | CATSRDFRGTGELFF | TGTGCCACCAGCAGAGATTTCCGGGGGACCGGGGAGCTGTTTTTT
NA | TRBJ1-1 | TRBV11-1 | NA | CASSRGLTNTEAFF | TGTGCCAGCAGTAGGGGACTGACAAACACTGAAGCTTTCTTT
NA | TRBJ2-1 | TRBV12-5 | TRBD2 | CASGRTSGRYEEQFF | TGTGCTAGTGGTAGGACTAGCGGGAGGTACGAGGAGCAGTTCTTC
NA | TRBJ2-5 | TRBV18 | NA | CASSRLRGSQETQYF | TGTGCCAGCTCACGTCTAAGGGGGTCACAAGAGACCCAGTACTTC
NA | TRBJ2-1 | TRBV5-1 | TRBD2 | CASSGGLAGVYNEQFF | TGCGCCAGCAGCGGCGGGCTAGCGGGAGTGTACAATGAGCAGTTCTTC
NA | TRBJ2-7 | TRBV30 | TRBD1 | CAWSDGQGAVDEQYF | TGTGCCTGGAGTGACGGCCAGGGGGCGGTTGACGAGCAGTACTTC
NA | TRBJ1-2 | TRBV28 | TRBD1 | CASQGGFPLYGYTF | TGTGCCAGCCAGGGGGGGTTTCCGTTATATGGCTACACCTTC